The clone carrying this T cell receptor (beta chain) has at least ten counts. Germline V CDR1 and CDR2: MNHEY, SVGAGI. This CDR3 is 16 amino acids long. V lost 2 bases and J 4 bases, leaving 17 bases between the germline ends. The data belong to a study of glioma-infiltrating T cells. TCR alpha and beta CDR3 regions were amplified from RNA using iRepertoire nested multiplex PCR. One entry per CDR3 protein results from TCRdb running MiXCR on the multiplex PCR reads. The table includes about 110,000 distinct CDR3 sequences, less than 30% detected once. The source of this sequence is a human donor with low-grade glioma or glioblastoma, undergoing nonglioma brain surgery, or in good health (not recorded which). V usage is TRBV6-5 and J usage is TRBJ1-2; D may be TRBD1 (6 bases). Sequenced sample: glioma tissue, nonneoplastic brain tissue, or PBMCs (not recorded which). The CDR3: CASSYESGTFGYGYTF. CDR3 bases: TGTGCCAGCAGTTACGAGTCCGGGACATTTGGCTATGGCTACACCTTC.